This T cell receptor (beta chain) appears in the sequencing data of a study of vaccination and CD4 T cells after COVID-19. The Oncomine TCR Beta short-read assay was what sequenced the DNA obtained from cultured CD4+ T cells. TCRdb used MiXCR to reprocess the PCR reads, holding one entry per CDR3 protein. The sample contains about 3,000 distinct CDR3 sequences, 30% to 45% of which appear only once. The treatment was: roughly ten-day PBMC culture with coronavirus spike peptide pools or control peptides (ViraFEST assay). The PCR-positive dates, March through December 2020, came before the US Alpha, Beta and Delta variants. Points on this clonotype: Antigen: not known.

Study outcomes and limitations: The rise in median SARS-CoV-2-reactive clonotypes, from roughly 19 to 38, was not significant.

Trimming removed 7 bases at V and 0 bases at J, with 18 bases between. This CDR3 is 16 amino acids long. The sample consisted of CD4+ T cells from blood, cultured in vitro. The receptor was derived from a human donor who had recovered from COVID-19. This sequence joins TRBV12-3 or TRBV12-4 and TRBJ2-5, with D tentatively TRBD1 (6 bases). CDR3 residues: CASNLEGWGHQETQYF. In DNA, the CDR3 is TGTGCCAGCAACCTTGAGGGTTGGGGGCACCAAGAGACCCAGTACTTC.